Given below is one T cell receptor beta chain in context. Germline values: CDR1 MNHNS, CDR2 SASEGT. V gave up 3 bases and J gave up 6 bases, with 18 bases separating them. The CDR3 is 16 residues long. This entry belongs to a study of blood T cell repertoires in COVID-19. Study at large: From T cells, B-cell-depleted T cells, or PBMCs came the material, which was cDNA or gDNA.

Some clones are missing from TCRdb's copy, which holds only in-frame ones; the method was immunoSEQ multiplex PCR. Of 70,000 to 95,000 clones in the sample, roughly four fifths were seen once. The sequencing input was peripheral blood. The receptor was derived from a woman in her sixties with acute or convalescent COVID-19. The chain combines TRBV6-1 with TRBJ1-3; D call uncertain. The CDR3 spells CASSDLLARLSNTIYF. CDR3 coding DNA: TGTGCCAGCAGTGACCTCTTGGCCCGCCTTTCAAACACCATATATTTT.